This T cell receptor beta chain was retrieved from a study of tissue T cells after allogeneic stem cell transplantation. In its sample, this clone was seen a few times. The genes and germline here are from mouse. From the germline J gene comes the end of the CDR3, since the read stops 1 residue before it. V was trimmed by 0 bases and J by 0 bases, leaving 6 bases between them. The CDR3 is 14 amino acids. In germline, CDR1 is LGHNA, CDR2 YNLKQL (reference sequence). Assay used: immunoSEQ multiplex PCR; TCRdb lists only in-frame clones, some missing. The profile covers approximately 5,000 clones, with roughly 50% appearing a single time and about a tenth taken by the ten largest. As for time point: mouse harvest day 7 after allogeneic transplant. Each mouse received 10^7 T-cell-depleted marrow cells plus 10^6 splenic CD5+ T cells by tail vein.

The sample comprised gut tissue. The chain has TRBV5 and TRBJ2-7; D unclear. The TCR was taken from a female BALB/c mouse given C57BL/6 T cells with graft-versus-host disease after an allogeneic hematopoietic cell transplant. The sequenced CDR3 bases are TGTGCCAGCAGCCAAGAATCCATCTCCTATGAACAGTAC. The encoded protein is CASSQESISYEQY. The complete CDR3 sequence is CASSQESISYEQYF.